Given below is one T cell receptor (beta chain) in context. Its antigen is as yet unknown. This sample was taken from a study of PD-1 blockade in classical Hodgkin lymphoma. Overall study findings and caveats: With respect to the repertoire differences, their causes, possibly disease activity or prior therapy, remain undefined. CD4+ TCR diversity rose significantly by C4D1, and CD8+ TCR diversity did not.

Assay used: immunoSEQ multiplex PCR; TCRdb lists only in-frame clones, some missing. Of tens of thousands of clones detected, just under 80% appear once; the ten largest clones hold roughly 13%. Every single patient, without exception, relapsed after autologous stem cell transplantation, and brentuximab vedotin exposure varied. The germline V gene encodes CDR1 MGHRA and CDR2 YSYEKL. J lost 2 bases, V lost 5 bases, and 5 bases had no gene match. CDR3 length: 15 amino acids. The rearrangement joins TRBV4-1 to TRBJ1-4, with TRBD1 matching over 7 bases. Sequences were derived from peripheral blood mononuclear cells (PBMCs), sampled at baseline. This receptor was identified in a human donor with classical Hodgkin lymphoma. The CDR3 spells CASSVDRATNEKLFF. CDR3 coding DNA: TGCGCCAGCAGCGTAGACAGGGCCACTAATGAAAAACTGTTTTTT.